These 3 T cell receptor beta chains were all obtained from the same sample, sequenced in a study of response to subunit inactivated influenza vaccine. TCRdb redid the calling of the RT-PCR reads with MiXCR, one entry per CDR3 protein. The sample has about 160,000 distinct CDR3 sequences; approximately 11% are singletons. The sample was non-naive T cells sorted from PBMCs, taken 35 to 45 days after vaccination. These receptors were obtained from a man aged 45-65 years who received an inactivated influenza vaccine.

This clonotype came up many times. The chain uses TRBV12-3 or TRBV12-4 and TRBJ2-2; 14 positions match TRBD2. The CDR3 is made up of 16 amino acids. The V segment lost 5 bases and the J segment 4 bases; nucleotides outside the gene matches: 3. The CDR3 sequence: CASSPGLAGVTGELFF. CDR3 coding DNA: TGTGCCAGCAGTCCGGGACTAGCGGGGGTCACCGGGGAGCTGTTTTTT.

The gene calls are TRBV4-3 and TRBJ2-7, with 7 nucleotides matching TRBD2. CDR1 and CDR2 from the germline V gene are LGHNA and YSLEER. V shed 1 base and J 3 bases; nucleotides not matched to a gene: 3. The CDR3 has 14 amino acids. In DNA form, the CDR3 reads TGCGCCAGCAGCCAAGGGTGGGGGGGCTACGAGCAGTACTTC. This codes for CASSQGWGGYEQYF.

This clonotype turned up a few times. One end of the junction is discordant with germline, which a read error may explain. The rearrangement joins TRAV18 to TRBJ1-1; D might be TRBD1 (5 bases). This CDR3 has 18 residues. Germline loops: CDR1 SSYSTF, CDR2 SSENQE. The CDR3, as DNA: TGTGCCCTCAGTTTACGACGGACATTGAACCGCCCGCCCACTGAAGCTTTCTTT. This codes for CALSLRRTLNRPPTEAFF.